These 13 T cell receptor beta chains came from one sample sequenced in a study of radiation and T cells in renal cell carcinoma. Specified time point: blood 2 weeks post-SBRT. The treatment here: 15 Gy SBRT to primary tumor, nephrectomy 4 weeks later. The protocol was immunoSEQ multiplex PCR, while the TCRdb copy is restricted to in-frame clones and leaves out a portion. The data hold roughly 120,000 clones, with 81% observed a single time. The source material was blood, sampled from a patient whose treatment included radiotherapy and nephrectomy. The source of these receptors is an older woman with renal cell carcinoma.

V is TRBV25-1 and J is TRBJ2-1; weak D call: TRBD2 (6 bases). Trimming took 5 bases from V and 3 from J, leaving 11 bases between them. The germline V gene encodes CDR1 MGHDK and CDR2 SYGVNS. This CDR3 comprises 14 residues. The DNA for the CDR3 is TGTGCCAGCAGTCGGGCGGGGTTCTACAATGAGCAGTTCTTC. This gives the protein CASSRAGFYNEQFF. Combining the CDR3 with reference TRBV25-1 and TRBJ2-1 gives the whole variable domain EADIYQTPRYLVIGTGKKITLECSQTMGHDKMYWYQQDPGMELHLIHYSYGVNSTEKGDLSSESTVSRIRTEHFPLTLESARPSHTSQYLCASSRAGFYNEQFFGPGTRLTVL.

In its sample, this clone was seen once. The V call is TRBV4-1, the J call TRBJ1-6; a possible D gene is TRBD1 (6 bases). This CDR3 contains 16 residues. V lost 4 bases and J lost 7, with 17 bases in between. Germline assignment: CDR1 MGHRA and CDR2 YSYEKL. The CDR3 DNA is TGCGCCAGCAGCCTCGGGGGGGCCGCTGGGAATTCACCCCTCCACTTT. This translates into CASSLGGAAGNSPLHF.

This sequence joins TRBV28 and TRBJ1-1; TRBD1 is a possible D gene (5 bases). Deletions cut 7 bases from V and 0 bases from J, with 33 bases between. The germline gives CDR1 MDHEN, CDR2 SYDVKM. This CDR3 comprises 21 residues. This CDR3 is CASMYAGPRDGKVFLNTEAFF. The CDR3 DNA sequence: TGTGCCAGCATGTATGCGGGTCCTCGGGACGGCAAGGTGTTTCTGAACACTGAAGCTTTCTTT.

The chain carries TRBV11-1 and TRBJ2-6; D possibly matches TRBD1 or TRBD2 (6 bases each). The CDR3 totals 16 residues. Trimming pared 1 base from V and 2 bases from J, leaving 9 bases between. The germline V gene has CDR1 SGHAT and CDR2 FQDESV (reference sequence). The chain's CDR3 is CASSLERGAGANVLTF. In DNA, the CDR3 is TGTGCCAGCAGCTTAGAGAGGGGGGCTGGGGCCAACGTCCTGACTTTC.

CDR3 in amino acids: CASSQAGELFF. CDR3 coding DNA: TGTGCCAGTAGTCAAGCGGGGGAGCTGTTTTTT. The V and J genes are TRBV19 and TRBJ2-2, with D unclear. Germline V gives CDR1 LNHDA, CDR2 SQIVND (reference sequence). The CDR3 is made up of 11 amino acids. Trimming shortened V by 5 bases and J by 8 bases, and 6 bases separated the two germline ends. The full variable domain, completed using reference TRBV19 and TRBJ2-2, is DGGITQSPKYLFRKEGQNVTLSCEQNLNHDAMYWYRQDPGQGLRLIYYSQIVNDFQKGDIAEGYSVSREKKESFPLTVTSAQKNPTAFYLCASSQAGELFFGEGSRLTVL.

The chain links TRBV28 to TRBJ2-7; 9 bases align to TRBD2. The V and J ends lost 4 bases and 9 bases, in that order; junction bases with no gene match: 13. This CDR3 has 15 residues. CDR1 is MDHEN, CDR2 SYDVKM, per germline. Here the CDR3 DNA reads TGTGCCAGCAGTTCCCCGGGACTAGCCTATTTAGTGCAGTACTTC. Its translation is CASSSPGLAYLVQYF.

The chain combines TRBV27 with TRBJ2-6; 7 bases agree with TRBD2. This CDR3 is built from 20 residues. Germline assignment: CDR1 MNHEY and CDR2 SMNVEV (reference sequence). V trimming: 5 bases; J trimming: 0 bases; junction bases outside the gene matches: 16. This CDR3 reads CASSKDYPGGTSSGANVLTF. The CDR3 DNA reads as TGTGCCAGCAGTAAAGACTACCCGGGAGGTACAAGCTCTGGGGCCAACGTCCTGACTTTC.

The chain couples TRBV11-2 to TRBJ1-1; 9 bases are shared with TRBD1. The CDR3 runs to 13 residues. With V trimmed by 5 bases and J by 5 bases, 3 bases remained unmatched. CDR1 is SGHAT, CDR2 FQNNGV, per germline. CDR3 sequence reads: CASSGQGRTEAFF. CDR3 DNA: TGTGCCAGCAGCGGACAGGGGCGAACTGAAGCTTTCTTT.

The chain has TRBV19 and TRBJ1-3, with a tentative D call TRBD1 (6 bases). Looked up from germline, CDR1 is LNHDA and CDR2 is SQIVND (reference sequence). The CDR3 is 17 residues long. V was pared by 3 bases and J by 0 bases, with 15 bases between. The CDR3 reads CASSIRGQAASGNTIYF. The CDR3 coding sequence is TGTGCCAGTAGTATTCGGGGGCAGGCGGCCTCTGGAAACACCATATATTTT.

The chain recombines TRBV9 with TRBJ1-5, with 9 nucleotides matching TRBD1. The CDR3 has 14 amino acids. The V segment lost 4 bases and the J segment 6 bases; nucleotides outside the gene matches: 5. Germline V gives CDR1 SGDLS, CDR2 YYNGEE. The CDR3 nucleotides read TGTGCCAGCAGCCCTGGGACAGGGCGTCAGCCCCAGCATTTT. This sequence encodes CASSPGTGRQPQHF.

The chain recombines TRBV29-1 with TRBJ2-3, with unresolved D. CDR1 is SQVTM, CDR2 ANQGSEA, per germline. This CDR3 has 14 amino acids. The ends were cut back, 3 bases at V and 0 bases at J, with 10 bases in the middle. CDR3 sequence (DNA): TGCAGCGTTGATTACGGCGGAAGCACAGATACGCAGTATTTT. Translated, it gives CSVDYGGSTDTQYF.

The chain carries TRBV2 and TRBJ2-1; D possibly matches TRBD1 or TRBD2 (7 bases each). V lost 5 bases, J lost 3 bases, and 14 bases lay in between. This CDR3 region has 15 residues. The germline V gene encodes CDR1 SNHLY and CDR2 FYNNEI. The CDR3 DNA is TGTGCCAGCAGTCCAGGGGGGGGATTCTACAATGAGCAGTTCTTC. Protein sequence: CASSPGGGFYNEQFF.

The chain carries TRBV5-1 and TRBJ2-2; D is unclear. Between the trimmed V and J ends, which lost 1 base and 3 bases, there was a span of 4 bases. This CDR3 region has 13 residues. CDR1 and CDR2 (germline): SGHRS, YFSETQ. CDR3 nucleotides: TGCGCCAGCAGCTTGCGAGACACCGGGGAGCTGTTTTTT. Amino acids: CASSLRDTGELFF. Supplemented by reference TRBV5-1 and TRBJ2-2, the full variable domain reads KAGVTQTPRYLIKTRGQQVTLSCSPISGHRSVSWYQQTPGQGLQFLFEYFSETQRNKGNFPGRFSGRQFSNSRSEMNVSTLELGDSALYLCASSLRDTGELFFGEGSRLTVL.